Sequencing of this T cell receptor beta chain was carried out in a study of T cells in Graves' hyperthyroidism and ophthalmopathy. In its sample, this clonotype was seen a few times. Amplification targeted TCR beta CDR3 regions from RNA transcripts. A first-round RT-PCR of the TCR CDR3 used the HTBI primer set. MiXCR, run by TCRdb on the multiplex PCR reads, gives a single entry per CDR3 protein. The data show 100,000 to 140,000 distinct CDR3 sequences, about a sixth seen once. This TCR derives from a woman aged 50 to 60 with Graves' hyperthyroidism. Material for sequencing was blood.

The CDR3 is CAWRQGIGVDTQYF. The CDR3 DNA reads as TGTGCCTGGCGGCAGGGTATCGGAGTGGATACGCAGTATTTT. The chain combines TRBV30 with TRBJ2-3, with a tentative D call TRBD1 (5 bases). Between the trimmed V and J ends, which lost 5 bases and 6 bases, there was a span of 18 bases. The CDR3 extends over 14 amino acids. The germline CDR1 and CDR2 sequences are GTSNPN and SVGIG (reference sequence).